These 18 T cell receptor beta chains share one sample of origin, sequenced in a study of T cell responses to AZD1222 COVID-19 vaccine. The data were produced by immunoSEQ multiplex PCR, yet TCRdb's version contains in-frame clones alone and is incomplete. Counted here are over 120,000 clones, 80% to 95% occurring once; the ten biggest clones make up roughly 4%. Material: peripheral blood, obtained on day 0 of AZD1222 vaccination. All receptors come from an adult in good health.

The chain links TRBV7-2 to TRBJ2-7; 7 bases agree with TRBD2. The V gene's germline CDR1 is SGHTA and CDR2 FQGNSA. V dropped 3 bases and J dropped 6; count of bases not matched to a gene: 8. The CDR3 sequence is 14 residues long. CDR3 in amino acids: CASSFRLAGSEQYF. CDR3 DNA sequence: TGTGCCAGCAGCTTCCGACTAGCAGGAAGCGAGCAGTACTTC.

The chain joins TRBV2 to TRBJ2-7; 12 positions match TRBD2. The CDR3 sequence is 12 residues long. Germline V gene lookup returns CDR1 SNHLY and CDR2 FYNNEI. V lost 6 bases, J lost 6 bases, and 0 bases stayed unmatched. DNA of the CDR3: TGTGCCAGCAGACTAGCGGGAGGCGAGCAGTACTTC. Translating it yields CASRLAGGEQYF.

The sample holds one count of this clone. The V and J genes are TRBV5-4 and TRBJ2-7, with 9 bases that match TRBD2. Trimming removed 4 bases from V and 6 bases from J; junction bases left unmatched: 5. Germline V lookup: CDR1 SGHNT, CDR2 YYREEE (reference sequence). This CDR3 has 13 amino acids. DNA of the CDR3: TGTGCCAGCAGCCCGGGGACTAGCCCCGAGCAGTACTTC. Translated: CASSPGTSPEQYF.

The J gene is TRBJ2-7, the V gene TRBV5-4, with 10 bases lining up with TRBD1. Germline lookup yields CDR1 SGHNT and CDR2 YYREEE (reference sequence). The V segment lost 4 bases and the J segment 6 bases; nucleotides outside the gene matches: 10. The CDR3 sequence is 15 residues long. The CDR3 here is CASSLSGTGEREQYF. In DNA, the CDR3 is TGTGCCAGCAGCCTCTCCGGGACAGGGGAACGCGAGCAGTACTTC.

CDR3 sequence: CASSVFASGSSYNEQFF. Written as DNA, the CDR3 is TGTGCCAGCAGCGTTTTTGCTAGCGGGAGCTCCTACAATGAGCAGTTCTTC. The V gene is TRBV9, the J gene TRBJ2-1; TRBD2 matches at 10 bases. Germline CDR1 is SGDLS and CDR2 is YYNGEE. CDR3 length equals 17 residues. Unmatched junction bases numbered 5, after V lost 2 bases and J lost 0 bases.

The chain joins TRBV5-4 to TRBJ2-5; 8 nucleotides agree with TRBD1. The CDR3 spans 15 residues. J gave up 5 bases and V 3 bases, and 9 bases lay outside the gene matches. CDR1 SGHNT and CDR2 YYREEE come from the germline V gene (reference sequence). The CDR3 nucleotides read TGTGCCAGCAGCTCTCGGACAGGGATCTTGGAGACCCAGTACTTC. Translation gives CASSSRTGILETQYF.

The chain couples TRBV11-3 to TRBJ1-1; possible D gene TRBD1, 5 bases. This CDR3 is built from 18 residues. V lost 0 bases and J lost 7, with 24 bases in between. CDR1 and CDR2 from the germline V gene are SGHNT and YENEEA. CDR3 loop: CASSLDPMDKEGVGEAFF. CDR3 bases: TGTGCCAGCAGCTTAGATCCGATGGACAAGGAGGGCGTAGGTGAAGCTTTCTTT.

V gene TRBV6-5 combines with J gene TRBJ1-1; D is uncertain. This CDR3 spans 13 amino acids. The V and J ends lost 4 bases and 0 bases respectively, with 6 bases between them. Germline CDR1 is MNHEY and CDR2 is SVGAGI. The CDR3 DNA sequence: TGTGCCAGCAGTTTCACAGTGAACACTGAAGCTTTCTTT. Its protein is CASSFTVNTEAFF.

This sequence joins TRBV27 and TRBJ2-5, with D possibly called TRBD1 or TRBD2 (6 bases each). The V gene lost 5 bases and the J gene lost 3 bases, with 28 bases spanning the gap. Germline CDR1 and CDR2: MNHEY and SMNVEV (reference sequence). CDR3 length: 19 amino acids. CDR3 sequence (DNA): TGTGCCAGCAGTCAGGGGCCGGGACTCCCCTTACCGTTCAAAGAGACCCAGTACTTC. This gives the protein CASSQGPGLPLPFKETQYF.

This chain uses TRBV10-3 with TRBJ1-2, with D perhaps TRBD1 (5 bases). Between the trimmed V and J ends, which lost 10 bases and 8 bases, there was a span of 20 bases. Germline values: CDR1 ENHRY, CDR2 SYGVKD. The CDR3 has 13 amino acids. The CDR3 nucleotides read TGTGCCACGGCCCGGGACCTAATGTCGGGCTACACCTTC. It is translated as CATARDLMSGYTF.

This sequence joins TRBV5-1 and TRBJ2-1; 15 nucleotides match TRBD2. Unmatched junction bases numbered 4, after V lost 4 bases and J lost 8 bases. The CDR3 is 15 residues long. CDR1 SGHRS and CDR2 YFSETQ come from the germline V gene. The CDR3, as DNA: TGCGCCAGCAGCGCCGGACTAGCGGGAGGGGATGAGCAGTTCTTC. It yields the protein CASSAGLAGGDEQFF.

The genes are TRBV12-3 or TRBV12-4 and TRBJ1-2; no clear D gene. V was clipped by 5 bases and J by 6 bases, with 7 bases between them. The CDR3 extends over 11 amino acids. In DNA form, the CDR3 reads TGTGCCAGCAGTGGGCGGGATGGCTACACCTTC. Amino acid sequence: CASSGRDGYTF.

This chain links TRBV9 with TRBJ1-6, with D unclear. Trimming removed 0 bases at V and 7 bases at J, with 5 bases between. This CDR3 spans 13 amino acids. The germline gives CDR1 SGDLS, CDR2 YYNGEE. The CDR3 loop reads CASSVGGNSPLHF. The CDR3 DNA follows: TGTGCCAGCAGCGTAGGTGGCAATTCACCCCTCCACTTT. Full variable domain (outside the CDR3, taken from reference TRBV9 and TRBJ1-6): DSGVTQTPKHLITATGQRVTLRCSPRSGDLSVYWYQQSLDQGLQFLIQYYNGEERAKGNILERFSAQQFPDLHSELNLSSLELGDSALYFCASSVGGNSPLHFGNGTRLTVT.

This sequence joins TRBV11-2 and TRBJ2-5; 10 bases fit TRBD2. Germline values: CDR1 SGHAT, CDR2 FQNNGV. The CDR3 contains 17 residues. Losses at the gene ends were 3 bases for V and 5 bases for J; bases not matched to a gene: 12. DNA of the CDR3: TGTGCCAGCAGCTTCCTGAACTTAGCGGGAGGAGGGGAGACCCAGTACTTC. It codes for CASSFLNLAGGGETQYF.

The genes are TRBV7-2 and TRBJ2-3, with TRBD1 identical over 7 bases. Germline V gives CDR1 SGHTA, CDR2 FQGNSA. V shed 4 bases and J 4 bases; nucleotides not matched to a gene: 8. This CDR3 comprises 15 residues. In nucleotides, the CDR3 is TGTGCCAGCAGCTCCCTCCCAGGGGGAGCAGATACGCAGTATTTT. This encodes CASSSLPGGADTQYF.

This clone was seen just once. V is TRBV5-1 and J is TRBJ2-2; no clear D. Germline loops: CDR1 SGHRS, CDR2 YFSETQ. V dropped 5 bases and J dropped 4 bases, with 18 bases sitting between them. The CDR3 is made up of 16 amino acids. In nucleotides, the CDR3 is TGCGCCAGCAGGGACCTAGTGGGTTTGGGCACCGGGGAGCTGTTTTTT. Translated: CASRDLVGLGTGELFF.

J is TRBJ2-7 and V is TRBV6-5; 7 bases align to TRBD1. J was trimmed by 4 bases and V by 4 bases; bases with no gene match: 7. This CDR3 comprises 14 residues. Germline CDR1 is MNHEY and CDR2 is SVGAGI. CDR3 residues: CASSFRDSGYEQYF. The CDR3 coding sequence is TGTGCCAGCAGTTTCCGGGACAGTGGATACGAGCAGTACTTC.

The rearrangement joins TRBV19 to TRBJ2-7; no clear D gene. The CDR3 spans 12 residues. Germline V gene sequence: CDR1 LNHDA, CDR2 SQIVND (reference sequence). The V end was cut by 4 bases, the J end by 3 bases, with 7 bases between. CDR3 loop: CASSNRLYEQYF. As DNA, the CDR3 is TGTGCCAGTAGTAACAGACTCTACGAGCAGTACTTC.